These 24 T cell receptor beta chains share one sample of origin, sequenced in a study of breast tumors, draining lymph nodes, adjacent tissues (dated by TCRdb to about 2016). Lymph node samples were obtained from the axillary draining lymph nodes of breast cancer patients. Libraries came from multiplex PCR. TCRdb records Illumina HiSeq 2000 as the sequencer. TCRdb redid the processing of the public reads, applying fastp at Q25 and MiXCR, and retained in-frame beta chains. CDR3 protein sequences are deduplicated, and each keeps its most common genes and DNA. A total of approximately 150,000 distinct CDR3 sequences appear in this sample, 33% of them only once. The ten top clones hold less than 4% of the sample. Sequenced material: axillary lymph node tissue. These receptors originate from a female donor with breast cancer. Some clones in this sample may be carry-over from other donors' samples.

Comments on this clonotype: A read error may be the cause here, since a much bigger clone is one base away. This chain links TRBV27 with TRBJ2-7; 10 bases agree with TRBD2. Germline CDR1 MNHEY, CDR2 SMNVEV (reference sequence). CDR3 length equals 16 residues. For the CDR3, the DNA is TGTGCCAGCAGTTTATACCCCGGGACTAGCGTCAGCGAGCAGTGCTTC. Protein product: CASSLYPGTSVSEQCF.

The genes are TRBV12-3 or TRBV12-4 and TRBJ1-2; D is undetermined. The CDR3 consists of 12 residues. With 3 bases removed from V and 6 bases from J, the gap between germline ends came to 8 bases. The CDR3 sequence is CASSFPGNGYTF. CDR3 bases: TGTGCCAGCAGTTTCCCTGGGAATGGCTACACCTTC.

This clonotype was seen many times. The rearrangement joins TRBV12-3 or TRBV12-4 to TRBJ2-7; 10 bases fit TRBD2. The length of the CDR3 is 15 residues. Trimming took 4 bases from V and 2 from J; bases not matched to a gene: 5. The CDR3 bases are TGTGCCAGCAGTTCCAGGACTAGCGGTACCTACGAGCAGTACTTC. This codes for CASSSRTSGTYEQYF.

This clonotype came up many times. DNA of the CDR3: TGCAGTGCGGCGGGGGGGTTCCAGTATTTT. This codes for CSAAGGFQYF. The genes are TRBV20-1 and TRBJ2-3, with 9 positions matching TRBD2. The CDR3 extends over 10 amino acids. Trimming took 6 bases from V and 12 from J; bases not matched to a gene: 4. Germline V gene data show CDR1 as DFQATT and CDR2 as SNEGSKA (reference sequence).

A note on this clonotype: Just one base apart from a much larger clone, this may be a read error. V gene TRBV20-1 combines with J gene TRBJ2-7, with 7 bases fitting TRBD2. V gave up 6 bases and J gave up 6 bases; unmatched junction bases: 14. The CDR3 runs to 14 residues. Germline V gene sequence: CDR1 DFQATT, CDR2 SNEGSKA (reference sequence). The CDR3: CSAPSGTNSTEQYF. CDR3 bases: TGCAGTGCGCCGTCCGGGACTAACTCCACCGAGCAGTACTTC.

The V gene is TRBV5-6, the J gene TRBJ1-6, with D possibly being TRBD1 (6 bases). The CDR3 spans 14 residues. The germline CDR1 and CDR2 sequences are SGHDT and YYEEEE. V lost 7 bases and J 7 bases, leaving 15 bases between the germline ends. CDR3: CASRETGVNSPLHF. The CDR3 DNA is TGTGCCAGCCGGGAGACAGGCGTCAATTCACCCCTCCACTTT.

This clonotype was seen at least ten times. The V call is TRBV28, the J call TRBJ1-3; D gene uncertain. This CDR3 is 17 amino acids long. Germline values: CDR1 MDHEN, CDR2 SYDVKM. Deletions cut 6 bases from V and 0 bases from J, with 18 bases between. CDR3 region: CASRTLGLRDSGNTIYF. In DNA, the CDR3 is TGTGCCAGCAGGACCCTCGGGTTAAGGGACTCTGGAAACACCATATATTTT.

This clonotype was seen repeatedly, ten times or more. The rearrangement uses TRBV19 and TRBJ1-4; D is unresolved. This CDR3 is built from 18 residues. Germline assignment: CDR1 LNHDA and CDR2 SQIVND (reference sequence). V was pared by 6 bases and J by 0 bases, with 20 bases between. The CDR3 protein is CASSSLGRISATNEKLFF. The CDR3 DNA reads TGTGCCAGTAGCTCCTTAGGACGGATATCTGCAACTAATGAAAAACTGTTTTTT.

The sample holds a few counts of this clonotype. The genes are TRBV6-5 and TRBJ2-1, with a possible D match to TRBD1 (5 bases). The germline CDR1 and CDR2 sequences are MNHEY and SVGAGI. The CDR3 loop spans 15 amino acids. The V end lost 6 bases, the J end lost 4 bases, and 16 bases lay between the germline ends. The CDR3 bases are TGTGCCAGCAGACCCGACAGAAGCTTTTACAATGAGCAGTTCTTC. Amino acids: CASRPDRSFYNEQFF.

The sample holds many counts of this clonotype. The V call is TRBV15, the J call TRBJ1-5; D unclear. The CDR3 runs 14 residues. The V end lost 0 bases, the J end lost 7 bases, and 10 bases lay between the germline ends. Germline CDR1 LNHNV, CDR2 YYDKDF (reference sequence). The CDR3 bases are TGTGCCACCAGCAGAGATGAGGAGGCACAGCCCCAGCATTTT. Residues: CATSRDEEAQPQHF. Complete variable domain (other parts from reference TRBV15 and TRBJ1-5): DAMVIQNPRYQVTQFGKPVTLSCSQTLNHNVMYWYQQKSSQAPKLLFHYYDKDFNNEADTPDNFQSRRPNTSFCFLDIRSPGLGDTAMYLCATSRDEEAQPQHFGDGTRLSIL.

This clonotype was counted ten times or more. The chain joins TRBV2 to TRBJ2-7, with D perhaps given as TRBD1 or TRBD2 (5 bases each). Trimming took 2 bases from V and 7 from J, leaving 15 bases between them. CDR3 length: 14 residues. CDR1 SNHLY and CDR2 FYNNEI come from the germline V gene. The CDR3 is CASSESRGPREQYF. CDR3 nucleotides: TGTGCCAGCAGTGAATCAAGGGGACCTAGGGAGCAGTACTTC. Looking up the rest from reference TRBV2 and TRBJ2-7 gives the full variable domain: EPEVTQTPSHQVTQMGQEVILRCVPISNHLYFYWYRQILGQKVEFLVSFYNNEISEKSEIFDDQFSVERPDGSNFTLKIRSTKLEDSAMYFCASSESRGPREQYFGPGTRLTVT.

There are many counts of this clonotype. This chain uses TRBV20-1 with TRBJ2-7; 7 bases fit TRBD1. This CDR3 has 13 amino acids. The trim removed 4 bases at V and 4 bases at J, leaving 7 bases unmatched. Germline loops: CDR1 DFQATT, CDR2 SNEGSKA (reference sequence). The CDR3 is CSANRGQKYEQYF. Written as DNA, the CDR3 is TGCAGTGCTAACAGGGGACAAAAATACGAGCAGTACTTC.

Many counts were recorded for this clonotype. The V gene is TRBV7-2, the J gene TRBJ2-1, with TRBD1 matching over 10 bases. Trimming took 5 bases from V and 10 from J; bases not matched to a gene: 11. Germline values: CDR1 SGHTA, CDR2 FQGNSA. CDR3 length: 15 residues. As DNA, the CDR3 is TGTGCCAGCAGCAGAGGGACAGGGGTCCCAAGGGAGCAGTTCTTC. Its translation is CASSRGTGVPREQFF.

This clonotype occurred many times. This chain joins TRBV6-6 and TRBJ2-2, with TRBD1 identical over 10 bases. CDR3 length equals 15 residues. Germline trimming cut 7 bases from V and 4 bases from J; bases unmatched to any gene: 6. The germline V gene encodes CDR1 MNHNY and CDR2 SVGAGI (reference sequence). CDR3 nucleotide sequence: TGTGCCAGCAACCGGGACAGGGGCGGCACCGGGGAGCTGTTTTTT. Translating gives CASNRDRGGTGELFF.

This clonotype was recorded many times. The gene calls are TRBV12-3 or TRBV12-4 and TRBJ1-2; no clear D gene. This CDR3 comprises 13 residues. V lost 8 bases and J 8 bases, leaving 18 bases between the germline ends. The CDR3 DNA reads TGTGCCAGCCCCGTTGGCGTCGCCGGGGGCTACACCTTC. Translation gives CASPVGVAGGYTF.

Concerning this clonotype itself: One end of the junction is discordant with germline, which a read error may explain. The chain uses TRBV5-5 and TRBJ1-6, with D possibly matching TRBD1 (5 bases). Germline V gene sequence: CDR1 SGHKS, CDR2 YYEKEE (reference sequence). The CDR3 extends over 10 amino acids. For the CDR3, the DNA is TGTGCCAGCAGGTGGGGACTTACCGATTTT. Protein product: CASRWGLTDF. Supplemented by reference TRBV5-5 and TRBJ1-6, the full variable domain reads DAGVTQSPTHLIKTRGQQVTLRCSPISGHKSVSWYQQVLGQGPQFIFQYYEKEERGRGNFPDRFSARQFPNYSSELNVNALLLGDSALYLCASRWGLTDFGNGTRLTVT.

On this clonotype: Germline and junction disagree at one end, which may indicate a read error. V is TRBV19 and J is TRBJ1-3; tentative D call: TRBD1 (6 bases). Germline V gene lookup returns CDR1 LNHDA and CDR2 SQIVND (reference sequence). CDR3 length equals 16 residues. The CDR3 protein is CASTPAGAPSGNTKYF. In nucleotides, the CDR3 is TGTGCCAGTACCCCAGCGGGGGCCCCCTCTGGAAACACCAAATATTTT.

This clonotype was counted many times. The chain is built from TRBV28 and TRBJ1-5; D might be TRBD1 (5 bases). V was pared by 5 bases and J by 3 bases, with 11 bases between. There are 14 residues in the CDR3. CDR1 and CDR2 (germline): MDHEN, SYDVKM. CDR3 amino acids: CASSPGGVNQPQHF. The CDR3 DNA reads TGTGCCAGCAGTCCCGGGGGGGTCAATCAGCCCCAGCATTTT.

With respect to this clonotype: One base away lies a much larger clone, so this may be a sequencing read error. The V and J genes are TRBV14 and TRBJ2-5, with TRBD1 identical over 12 bases. Germline V gene sequence: CDR1 SGHDN, CDR2 FVKESK. The V segment lost 4 bases and the J segment 7 bases; nucleotides outside the gene matches: 13. The CDR3 has 17 residues. The CDR3 spells CASSPIAGTGGAATQYF. DNA for the CDR3: TGTGCCAGCAGCCCGATAGCCGGGACAGGGGGCGCCGCGACCCAGTACTTC.

As concerns this clonotype: It may be a read error: a sequence one base away is much more abundant. The missing conserved phenylalanine or tryptophan at the end of this CDR3 makes a read error likely. This rearrangement joins TRBV20-1 to TRBJ2-1; D unclear. This CDR3 is built from 11 residues. CDR1 DFQATT and CDR2 SNEGSKA come from the germline V gene (reference sequence). With 6 bases removed from V and 7 bases from J, the gap between germline ends came to 10 bases. Here the CDR3 reads CSAQWLNEQFS. DNA of the CDR3: TGCAGTGCCCAGTGGTTAAATGAGCAGTTCTCC.

The chain employs TRBV27 and TRBJ1-5; D is uncertain. Germline assignment: CDR1 MNHEY and CDR2 SMNVEV (reference sequence). CDR3 length equals 14 residues. Trimming cost V 5 bases and J 7 bases, with 15 bases left between them. The CDR3 nucleotides are TGTGCCAGCAGTCCCTCCCGAATCGAACAGCCCCAGCATTTT. It is translated as CASSPSRIEQPQHF.

This clonotype was counted at least ten times. The chain has TRBV9 and TRBJ1-3, with 10 bases that match TRBD1. CDR1 is SGDLS and CDR2 is YYNGEE in the germline V gene. The CDR3 has 24 amino acids. CDR3: CSHITGRDRGEKHHILPGNMTIYF. CDR3 nucleotide sequence: TGTTCCCACATTACCGGGAGGGACAGGGGCGAGAAACACCATATACTCCCGGGCAATATGACCATATATTTT.

Ten or more counts support this clonotype. The rearrangement uses TRBV9 and TRBJ2-7, with TRBD1 matching 7 bases. This CDR3 has 14 amino acids. Germline CDR1 SGDLS, CDR2 YYNGEE. J was trimmed by 2 bases and V by 5 bases; bases with no gene match: 7. The CDR3 sequence is CASSYRDSPYEQYF. In nucleotides, the CDR3 is TGTGCCAGCAGTTACCGGGACAGTCCCTACGAGCAGTACTTC.

The J gene is TRBJ2-1, the V gene TRBV7-6; 11 nucleotides align to TRBD1. The CDR3 loop spans 15 amino acids. The J segment lost 5 bases and the V segment lost 5 bases, leaving 5 bases of the junction unmatched. The germline V gene has CDR1 SGHVS and CDR2 FNYEAQ. CDR3 protein: CASSGQGASHNEQFF. CDR3 nucleotide sequence: TGTGCCAGCAGCGGACAGGGGGCTTCTCACAATGAGCAGTTCTTC.